This T cell receptor beta chain was sequenced for a study of T cell responses to AZD1222 COVID-19 vaccine. Trimming shortened V by 4 bases and J by 5 bases, and 20 bases separated the two germline ends. The CDR3 is 17 residues long. Germline V CDR1 and CDR2: LNHDA, SQIVND (reference sequence). This clone was seen only once. Its antigen is currently unknown. The study's findings and limits: Clonal diversity was possibly underestimated, and white British individuals and females predominated among donors. Repertoire collection took place solely once the T cell response had peaked. Vaccine-associated CD4 TCRs spanned spike, dominant at 160-218 and 743-854. Seropositive status at baseline applied to only five to seven AZD1222 recipients.

Profiled with immunoSEQ multiplex PCR; TCRdb holds only in-frame clones, not every one. The sample records some 110,000 clones, around 89% being singletons. This sequence originates from an adult who received the AZD1222 COVID-19 vaccine. The chain has TRBV19 and TRBJ2-2; D assignment may be TRBD1 or TRBD2 (5 bases each). Sample: peripheral blood, taken 28 days after the second AZD1222 dose. CDR3 in DNA: TGTGCCAGTAGTAATATTCTCCAGGACTGGGGGACCGGGGAGCTGTTTTTT. This gives the protein CASSNILQDWGTGELFF.